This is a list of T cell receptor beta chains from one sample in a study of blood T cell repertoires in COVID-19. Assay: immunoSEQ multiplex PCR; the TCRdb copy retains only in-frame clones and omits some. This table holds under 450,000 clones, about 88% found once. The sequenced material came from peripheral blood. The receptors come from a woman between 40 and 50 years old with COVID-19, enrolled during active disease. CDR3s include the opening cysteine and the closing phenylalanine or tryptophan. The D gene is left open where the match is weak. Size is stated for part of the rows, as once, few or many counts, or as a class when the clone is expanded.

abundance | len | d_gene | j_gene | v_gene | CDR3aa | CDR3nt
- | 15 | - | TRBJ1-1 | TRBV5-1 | CASSLGSGRNTEAFF | TGCGCCAGCAGCTTGGGCTCGGGTCGAAACACTGAAGCTTTCTTT
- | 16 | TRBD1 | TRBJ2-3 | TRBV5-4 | CASSLAGTEFTDTQYF | TGTGCCAGCAGCTTGGCGGGGACAGAGTTCACAGATACGCAGTATTTT
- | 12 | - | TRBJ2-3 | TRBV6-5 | CASSPGGDTQYF | TGTGCCAGCAGCCCGGGTGGAGATACGCAGTATTTT
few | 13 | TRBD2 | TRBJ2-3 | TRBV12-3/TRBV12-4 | CASSQTSISTQYF | TGTGCCAGCAGTCAGACTAGCATTTCTACGCAGTATTTT
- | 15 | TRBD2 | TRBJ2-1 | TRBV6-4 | CASSVGLGSYNEQFF | TGTGCCAGCAGTGTTGGACTAGGGTCCTACAATGAGCAGTTCTTC
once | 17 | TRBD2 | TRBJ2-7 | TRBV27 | CASSLSHPGLAYYEQYF | TGTGCCAGCAGTTTATCACACCCGGGACTAGCCTACTACGAGCAGTACTTC
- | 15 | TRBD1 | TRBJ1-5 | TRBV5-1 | CASSLAGGGNQPQHF | TGCGCCAGCAGCTTGGCAGGGGGCGGTAATCAGCCCCAGCATTTT
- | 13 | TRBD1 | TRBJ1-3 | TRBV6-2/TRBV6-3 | CASSRGPGNTIYF | TGTGCCAGCAGCAGGGGGCCTGGAAACACCATATATTTT
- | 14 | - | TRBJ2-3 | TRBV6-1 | CASSEGGGADTQYF | TGTGCCAGCAGTGAGGGTGGGGGCGCAGATACGCAGTATTTT
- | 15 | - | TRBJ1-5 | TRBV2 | CASRSFGAGNQPQHF | TGTGCCAGCAGGTCATTTGGGGCGGGAAATCAGCCCCAGCATTTT
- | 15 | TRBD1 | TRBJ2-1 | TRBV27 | CASSSGQGSVNEQFF | TGTGCCAGCAGTTCTGGACAGGGGAGTGTCAATGAGCAGTTCTTC
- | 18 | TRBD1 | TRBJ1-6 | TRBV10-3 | CAISESSGGTTYNSPLHF | TGTGCCATCAGTGAATCATCAGGGGGCACAACCTATAATTCACCCCTCCACTTT
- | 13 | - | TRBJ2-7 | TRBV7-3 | CASSWGDGYEQYF | TGTGCCAGCAGCTGGGGGGACGGCTACGAGCAGTACTTC
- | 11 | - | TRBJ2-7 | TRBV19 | CASSLGVQQYF | TGTGCCAGTAGTCTGGGAGTGCAGCAGTACTTC
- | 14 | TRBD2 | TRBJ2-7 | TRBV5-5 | CASSLAGGKYEQYF | TGTGCCAGCAGCTTGGCCGGGGGGAAGTACGAGCAGTACTTC
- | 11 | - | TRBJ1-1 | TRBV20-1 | CSAREGAEAFF | TGCAGTGCTAGAGAAGGGGCTGAAGCTTTCTTT
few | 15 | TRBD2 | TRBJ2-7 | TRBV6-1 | CASSERASGPYEQYF | TGTGCCAGCAGTGAACGGGCTAGCGGACCCTACGAGCAGTACTTC
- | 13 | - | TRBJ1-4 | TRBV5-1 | CASSPGHQEKLFF | TGCGCCAGCAGCCCGGGACATCAAGAAAAACTGTTTTTT
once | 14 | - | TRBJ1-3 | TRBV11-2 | CASSFSGSGNTIYF | TGTGCCAGCAGCTTCAGCGGCTCTGGAAACACCATATATTTT
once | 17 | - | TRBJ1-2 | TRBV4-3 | CASSQDLQGYPNYGYTF | TGCGCCAGCAGCCAAGATCTCCAGGGCTATCCTAACTATGGCTACACCTTC
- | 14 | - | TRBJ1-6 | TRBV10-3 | CAISPGLMDSPLHF | TGTGCCATCAGTCCGGGACTCATGGATTCACCCCTCCACTTT
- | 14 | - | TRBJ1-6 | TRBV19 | CASSMRVNNSPLHF | TGTGCCAGTAGTATGCGGGTCAACAATTCACCCCTCCACTTT
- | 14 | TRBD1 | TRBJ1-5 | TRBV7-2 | CASSSTGWYQPQHF | TGTGCCAGCAGCTCGACAGGGTGGTACCAGCCCCAGCATTTT
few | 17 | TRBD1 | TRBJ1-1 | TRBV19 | CASSFLPGTDKNTEAFF | TGTGCCAGTAGTTTCCTTCCGGGGACAGACAAAAACACTGAAGCTTTCTTT
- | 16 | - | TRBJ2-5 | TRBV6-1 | CASSDGLREFQETQYF | TGTGCCAGCAGTGATGGCTTGAGGGAATTCCAAGAGACCCAGTACTTC
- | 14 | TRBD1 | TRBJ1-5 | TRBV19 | CASSGQVGNQPQHF | TGTGCCAGTAGCGGACAGGTGGGCAATCAGCCCCAGCATTTT
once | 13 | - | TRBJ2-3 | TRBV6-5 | CASTGVITDTQYF | TGTGCCAGCACGGGGGTGATCACAGATACGCAGTATTTT
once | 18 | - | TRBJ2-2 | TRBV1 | CTSTWDRSSSYNTGELFF | TGCACCAGTACATGGGACAGAAGTTCCTCTTACAACACCGGGGAGCTGTTTTTT
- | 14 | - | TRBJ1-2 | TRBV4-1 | CASSQEQGNYGYTF | TGCGCCAGCAGCCAAGAACAGGGTAACTATGGCTACACCTTC
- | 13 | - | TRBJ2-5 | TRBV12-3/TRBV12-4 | CASSSAGVKTQYF | TGTGCCAGCAGTAGTGCCGGGGTGAAGACCCAGTACTTC
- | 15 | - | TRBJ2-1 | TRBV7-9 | CASSSLLVLGNEQFF | TGTGCCAGCAGCTCCCTACTAGTATTGGGCAATGAGCAGTTCTTC
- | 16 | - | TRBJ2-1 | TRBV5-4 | CASSGELLLNNNEQFF | TGTGCCAGCAGCGGGGAGTTACTGTTAAATAACAATGAGCAGTTCTTC
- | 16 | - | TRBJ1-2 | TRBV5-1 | CASSLGGGKGNYGYTF | TGCGCCAGCAGCTTGGGGGGCGGGAAGGGGAACTATGGCTACACCTTC
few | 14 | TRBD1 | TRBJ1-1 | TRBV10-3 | CAISPGQGNTEAFF | TGTGCCATCAGCCCGGGACAGGGGAACACTGAAGCTTTCTTT
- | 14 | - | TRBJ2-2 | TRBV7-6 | CASSSLENTGELFF | TGTGCCAGCAGCTCACTAGAAAACACCGGGGAGCTGTTTTTT
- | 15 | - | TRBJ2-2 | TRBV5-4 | CASRSGDGNTGELFF | TGTGCCAGCAGGTCAGGGGACGGTAACACCGGGGAGCTGTTTTTT
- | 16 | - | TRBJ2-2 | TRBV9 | CASSLRERANTGELFF | TGTGCCAGCAGCCTCCGGGAGCGGGCGAACACCGGGGAGCTGTTTTTT
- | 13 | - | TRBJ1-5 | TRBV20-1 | CSASEQVVQPQHF | TGCAGTGCTAGTGAACAGGTTGTCCAGCCCCAGCATTTT
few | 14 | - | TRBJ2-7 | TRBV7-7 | CASSPDLDISEQYF | TGTGCTAGCAGCCCCGACCTGGACATTTCCGAGCAGTACTTC
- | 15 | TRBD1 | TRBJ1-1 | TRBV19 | CASSTPRQGGTEAFF | TGTGCCAGTAGTACCCCCCGACAGGGGGGGACTGAAGCTTTCTTT
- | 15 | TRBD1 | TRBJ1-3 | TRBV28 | CASSFLTGAGNTIYF | TGTGCCAGCAGTTTTTTGACAGGGGCTGGAAACACCATATATTTT